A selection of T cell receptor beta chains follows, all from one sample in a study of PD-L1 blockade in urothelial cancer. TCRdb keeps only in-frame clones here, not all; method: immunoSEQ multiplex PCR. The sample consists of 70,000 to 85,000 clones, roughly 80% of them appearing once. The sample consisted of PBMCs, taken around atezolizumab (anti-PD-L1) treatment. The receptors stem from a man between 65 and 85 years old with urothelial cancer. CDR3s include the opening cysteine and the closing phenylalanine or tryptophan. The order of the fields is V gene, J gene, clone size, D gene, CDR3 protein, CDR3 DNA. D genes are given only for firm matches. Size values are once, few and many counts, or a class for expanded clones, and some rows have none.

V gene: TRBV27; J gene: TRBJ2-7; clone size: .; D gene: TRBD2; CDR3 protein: CASSWTSGSYEQYF; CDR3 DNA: TGTGCCAGCAGTTGGACTAGCGGGAGCTACGAGCAGTACTTC
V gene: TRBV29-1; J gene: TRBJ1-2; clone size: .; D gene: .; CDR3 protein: CSGSDSHYGYTF; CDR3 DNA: TGCAGCGGATCAGACAGCCACTATGGCTACACCTTC
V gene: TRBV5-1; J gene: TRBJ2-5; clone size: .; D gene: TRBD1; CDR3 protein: CASSAGQVGQETQYF; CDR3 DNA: TGCGCCAGCAGCGCGGGACAGGTTGGCCAAGAGACCCAGTACTTC
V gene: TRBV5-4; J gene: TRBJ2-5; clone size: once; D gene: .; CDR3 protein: CASSLGGTQETQYF; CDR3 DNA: TGTGCCAGCAGCTTGGGTGGCACCCAAGAGACCCAGTACTTC
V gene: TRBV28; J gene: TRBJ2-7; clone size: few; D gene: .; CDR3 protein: CASSAYISNYEQYF; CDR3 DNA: TGTGCCAGCAGCGCTTATATTAGTAACTACGAGCAGTACTTC
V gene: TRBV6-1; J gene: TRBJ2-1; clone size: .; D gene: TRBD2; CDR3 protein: CASRWEGSYNEQFF; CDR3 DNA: TGTGCCAGCAGGTGGGAGGGGTCCTACAATGAGCAGTTCTTC
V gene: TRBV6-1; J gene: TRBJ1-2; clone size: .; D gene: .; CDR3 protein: CASSEEQVGGYTF; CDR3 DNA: TGTGCCAGCAGTGAAGAACAGGTGGGCGGCTACACCTTC
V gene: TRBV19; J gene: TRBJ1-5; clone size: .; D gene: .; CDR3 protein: CASSEEVDQPQHF; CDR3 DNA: TGTGCCAGTAGTGAGGAGGTGGACCAGCCCCAGCATTTT
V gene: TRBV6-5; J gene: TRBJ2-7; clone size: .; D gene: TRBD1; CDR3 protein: CASSFRRQGIYEQYF; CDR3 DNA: TGTGCCAGCAGTTTCCGGAGACAGGGGATATACGAGCAGTACTTC
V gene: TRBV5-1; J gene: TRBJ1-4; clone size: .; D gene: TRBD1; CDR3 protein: CASSLTAGGKKEKLFF; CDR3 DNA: TGCGCCAGCAGCCTAACTGCAGGGGGGAAAAAAGAAAAACTGTTTTTT
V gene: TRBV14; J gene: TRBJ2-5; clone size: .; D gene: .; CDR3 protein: CASSQTPHHRVKLGTQYF; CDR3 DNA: TGTGCCAGCAGCCAAACCCCCCATCACAGGGTGAAGTTAGGGACCCAGTACTTC
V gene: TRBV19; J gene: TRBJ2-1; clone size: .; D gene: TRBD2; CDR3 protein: CASGVLAGSYNEQFF; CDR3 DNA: TGTGCCAGTGGGGTACTAGCGGGATCCTACAATGAGCAGTTCTTC
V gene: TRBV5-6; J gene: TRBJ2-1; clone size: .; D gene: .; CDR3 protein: CASSFLAYSSYNEQFF; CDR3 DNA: TGTGCCAGCAGCTTCCTAGCGTATAGCTCCTACAATGAGCAGTTCTTC
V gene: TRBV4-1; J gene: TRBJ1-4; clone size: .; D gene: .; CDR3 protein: CASSQVSSVEKLFF; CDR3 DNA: TGCGCCAGCAGCCAAGTGTCGAGCGTAGAAAAACTGTTTTTT
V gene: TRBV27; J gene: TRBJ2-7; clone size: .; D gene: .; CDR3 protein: CASSPRQEFYEQYF; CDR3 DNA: TGTGCCAGCAGTCCGAGACAGGAATTCTACGAGCAGTACTTC
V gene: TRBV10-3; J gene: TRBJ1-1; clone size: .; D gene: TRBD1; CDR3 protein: CAISPLPGQGAGEAFF; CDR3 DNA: TGTGCCATCAGTCCCTTACCGGGACAGGGGGCAGGTGAAGCTTTCTTT
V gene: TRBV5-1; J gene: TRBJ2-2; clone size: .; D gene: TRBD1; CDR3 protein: CASTFATQYGTVLNTGELFF; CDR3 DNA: TGCGCCAGCACCTTTGCAACCCAATACGGGACAGTGCTGAACACCGGGGAGCTGTTTTTT
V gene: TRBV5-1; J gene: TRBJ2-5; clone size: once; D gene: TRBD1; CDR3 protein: CASSWNQGARETQYF; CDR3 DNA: TGCGCCAGCAGCTGGAATCAGGGGGCCCGCGAGACCCAGTACTTC
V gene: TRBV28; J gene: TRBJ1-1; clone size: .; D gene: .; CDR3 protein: CASRPSGLTVEAFF; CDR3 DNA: TGTGCCAGCAGGCCTTCAGGGCTAACAGTTGAAGCTTTCTTT
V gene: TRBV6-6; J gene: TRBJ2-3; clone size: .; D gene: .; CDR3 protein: CASGSITDTQYF; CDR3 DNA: TGTGCCAGCGGGAGTATCACAGATACGCAGTATTTT
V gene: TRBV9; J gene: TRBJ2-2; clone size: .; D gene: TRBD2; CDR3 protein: CASSAVGRPGGELFF; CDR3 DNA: TGTGCCAGCAGCGCCGTCGGGAGGCCTGGCGGGGAGCTGTTTTTT
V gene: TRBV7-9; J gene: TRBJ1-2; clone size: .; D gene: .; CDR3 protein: CASSSDKYYGYTF; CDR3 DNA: TGTGCCAGCAGCTCCGACAAGTACTATGGCTACACCTTC
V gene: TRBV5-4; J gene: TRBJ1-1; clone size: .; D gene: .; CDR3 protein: CASSLVGSNTEAFF; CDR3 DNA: TGTGCCAGCAGCTTGGTCGGTTCTAACACTGAAGCTTTCTTT
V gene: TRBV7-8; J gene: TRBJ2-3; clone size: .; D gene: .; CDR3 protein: CASSRRPVASTDTQYF; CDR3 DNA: TGTGCCAGCAGTCGCCGCCCAGTAGCTAGCACAGATACGCAGTATTTT
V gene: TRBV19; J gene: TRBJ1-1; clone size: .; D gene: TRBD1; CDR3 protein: CASSSAGTGRGAFF; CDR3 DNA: TGTGCCAGTAGTTCCGCCGGGACAGGGAGAGGAGCTTTCTTT
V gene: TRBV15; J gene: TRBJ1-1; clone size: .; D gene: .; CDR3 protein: CATSLRSTEAFF; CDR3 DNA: TGTGCCACCAGCCTCCGGAGCACTGAAGCTTTCTTT
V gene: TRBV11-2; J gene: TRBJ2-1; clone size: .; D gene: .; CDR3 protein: CASRAGGGGANEQFF; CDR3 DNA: TGTGCCAGCAGGGCCGGAGGTGGGGGGGCGAATGAGCAGTTCTTC
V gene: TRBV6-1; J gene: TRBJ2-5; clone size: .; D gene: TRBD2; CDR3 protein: CASILPSGKGETQYF; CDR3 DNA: TGTGCCAGCATCCTGCCTAGCGGCAAGGGAGAGACCCAGTACTTC
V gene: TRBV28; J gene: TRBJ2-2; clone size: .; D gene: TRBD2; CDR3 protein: CASSLNERLAGGRNTGELFF; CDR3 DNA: TGTGCCAGCAGTTTAAATGAGCGACTAGCGGGAGGGAGGAACACCGGGGAGCTGTTTTTT
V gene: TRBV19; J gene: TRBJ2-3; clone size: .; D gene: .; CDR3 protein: CASSTGDTQYF; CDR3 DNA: TGTGCCAGTAGTACCGGAGATACGCAGTATTTT
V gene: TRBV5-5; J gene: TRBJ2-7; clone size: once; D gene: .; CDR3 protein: CASSLGPPGASSYEQYF; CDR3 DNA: TGTGCCAGCAGCTTGGGACCGCCAGGGGCAAGCTCCTACGAGCAGTACTTC
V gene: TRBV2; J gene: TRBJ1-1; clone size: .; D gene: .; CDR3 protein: CASAGQMNTEAFF; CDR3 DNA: TGTGCCAGCGCAGGACAGATGAACACTGAAGCTTTCTTT
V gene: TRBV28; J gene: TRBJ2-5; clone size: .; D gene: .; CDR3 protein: CASSYSRRQETQYF; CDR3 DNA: TGTGCCAGCAGTTACTCTAGGCGTCAAGAGACCCAGTACTTC
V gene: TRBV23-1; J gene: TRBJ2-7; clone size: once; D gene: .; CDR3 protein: CASSHPFLGSEQYF; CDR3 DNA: TGCGCCAGCAGTCACCCTTTCCTGGGGAGCGAGCAGTACTTC
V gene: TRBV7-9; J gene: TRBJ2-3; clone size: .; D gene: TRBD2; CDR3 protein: CASSSARTSGRLGADTQYF; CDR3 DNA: TGTGCCAGCAGCTCGGCCAGGACTAGCGGGAGGTTAGGGGCAGATACGCAGTATTTT
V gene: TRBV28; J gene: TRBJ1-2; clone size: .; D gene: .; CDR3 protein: CASFFSGPNYGYTF; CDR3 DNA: TGTGCCAGCTTTTTTTCGGGTCCCAACTATGGCTACACCTTC
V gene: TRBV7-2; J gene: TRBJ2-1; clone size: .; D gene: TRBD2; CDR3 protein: CASSLTGTTPSHEQFF; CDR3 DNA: TGTGCCAGCAGCTTAACCGGGACTACCCCCTCCCATGAGCAGTTCTTC
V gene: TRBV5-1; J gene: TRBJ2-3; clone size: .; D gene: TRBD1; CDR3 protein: CASSRTGGPDTQYF; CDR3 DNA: TGCGCCAGCAGCAGGACAGGGGGCCCAGATACGCAGTATTTT
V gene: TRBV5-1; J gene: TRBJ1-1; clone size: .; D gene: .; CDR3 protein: CASSLAGENTEAFF; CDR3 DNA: TGCGCCAGCAGCTTGGCCGGGGAGAACACTGAAGCTTTCTTT
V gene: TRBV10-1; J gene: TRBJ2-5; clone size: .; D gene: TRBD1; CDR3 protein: CASSETGEKETQYF; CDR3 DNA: TGCGCCAGCAGTGAGACAGGGGAGAAAGAGACCCAGTACTTC
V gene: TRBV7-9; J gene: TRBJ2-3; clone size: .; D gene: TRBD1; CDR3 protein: CASSSGQGGDTQYF; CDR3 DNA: TGTGCCAGCAGCTCGGGACAGGGGGGAGATACGCAGTATTTT
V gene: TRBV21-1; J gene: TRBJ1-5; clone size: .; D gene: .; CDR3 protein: CASSKANRGLSNQPQHF; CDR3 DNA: TGTGCCAGCAGCAAAGCTAACAGGGGGCTTAGCAATCAGCCCCAGCATTTT